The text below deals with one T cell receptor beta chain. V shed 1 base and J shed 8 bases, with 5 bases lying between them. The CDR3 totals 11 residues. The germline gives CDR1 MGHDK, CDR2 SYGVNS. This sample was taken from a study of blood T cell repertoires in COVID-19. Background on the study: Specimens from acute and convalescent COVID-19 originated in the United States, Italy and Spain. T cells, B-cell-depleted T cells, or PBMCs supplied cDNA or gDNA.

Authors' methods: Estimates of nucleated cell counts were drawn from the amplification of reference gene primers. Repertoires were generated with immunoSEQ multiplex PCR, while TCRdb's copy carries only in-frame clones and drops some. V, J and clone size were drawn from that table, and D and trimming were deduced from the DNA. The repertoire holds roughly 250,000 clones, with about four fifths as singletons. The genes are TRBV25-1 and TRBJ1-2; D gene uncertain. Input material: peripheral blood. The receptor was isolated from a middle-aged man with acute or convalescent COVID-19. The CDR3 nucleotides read TGTGCCAGCAGTGAATCTGGCGGCTACACCTTC. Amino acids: CASSESGGYTF.